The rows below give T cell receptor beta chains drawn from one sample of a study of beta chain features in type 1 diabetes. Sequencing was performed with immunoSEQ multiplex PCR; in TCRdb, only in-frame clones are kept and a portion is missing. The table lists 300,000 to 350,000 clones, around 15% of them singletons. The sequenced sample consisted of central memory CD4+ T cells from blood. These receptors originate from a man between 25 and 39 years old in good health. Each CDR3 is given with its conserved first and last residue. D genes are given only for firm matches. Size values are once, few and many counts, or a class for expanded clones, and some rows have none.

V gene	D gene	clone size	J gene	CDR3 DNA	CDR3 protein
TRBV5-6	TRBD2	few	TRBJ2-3	TGTGCCAGCAGCTCCGCTAGCGGGAGAGCAGATACGCAGTATTTT	CASSSASGRADTQYF
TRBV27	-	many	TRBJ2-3	TGTGCCAGCAACTACAGGGTGAATTCAGATACGCAGTATTTT	CASNYRVNSDTQYF
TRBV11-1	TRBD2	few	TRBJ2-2	TGTGCCAGCAGCTCGGGACTAGGCGGGGAGCTGTTTTTT	CASSSGLGGELFF
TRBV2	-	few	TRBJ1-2	TGTGCCAGCAGTGAACGATTGCAGGGCGATAACTATGGCTACACCTTC	CASSERLQGDNYGYTF
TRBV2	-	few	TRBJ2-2	TGTGCCAGCAGGAGGAACAGCCAACCCGGGGAGCTGTTTTTT	CASRRNSQPGELFF
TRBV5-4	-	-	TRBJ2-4	TGTGCCAGCAGCTTGTGGGGGGGCGATGTCAAAAACATTCAGTACTTC	CASSLWGGDVKNIQYF
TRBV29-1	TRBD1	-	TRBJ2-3	TGCAGCGCCCCACAGGGGCCCGGTACGCAGTATTTT	CSAPQGPGTQYF
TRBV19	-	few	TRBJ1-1	TGTGCCAGTAGTATACAGGTCCAGAGCCGAAACACTGAAGCTTTCTTT	CASSIQVQSRNTEAFF
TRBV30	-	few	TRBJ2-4	TGTGCCTGGAATCCATTAGCCAAAAACATTCAGTACTTC	CAWNPLAKNIQYF
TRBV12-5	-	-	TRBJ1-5	TGTGCTAGTGGTTCGCCGGGACTGGGCCTCAATCAGCCCCAGCATTTT	CASGSPGLGLNQPQHF
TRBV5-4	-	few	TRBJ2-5	TGTGCCAGCAGCTTGTGGGTGTCCCAAGAGACCCAGTACTTC	CASSLWVSQETQYF
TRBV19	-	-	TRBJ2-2	TGTGCCAGTAGTACAGGACAGTTTAACACCGGGGAGCTGTTTTTT	CASSTGQFNTGELFF
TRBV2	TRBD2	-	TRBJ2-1	TGTGCCAGCAGAACTAGCGCGTACAATGAGCAGTTCTTC	CASRTSAYNEQFF
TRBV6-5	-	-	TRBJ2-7	TGTGCCAGCCGGGGGGCCACCTACGAGCAGTACTTC	CASRGATYEQYF
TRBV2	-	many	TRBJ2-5	TGTGCCAGCAGTCGTCATCCAGCGACCCAGTACTTC	CASSRHPATQYF
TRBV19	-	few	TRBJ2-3	TGTGCCAGTAGTATTTCGGGCACCCAAGAGGATACGCAGTATTTT	CASSISGTQEDTQYF
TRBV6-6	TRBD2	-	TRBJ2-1	TGTGCCAGCAGCCCCCCTAGCGGGGGGTACAATGAGCAGTTCTTC	CASSPPSGGYNEQFF
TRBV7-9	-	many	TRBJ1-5	TGTGCCAGCAGCTTAAGAGGGTCGTATCAGCCCCAGCATTTT	CASSLRGSYQPQHF
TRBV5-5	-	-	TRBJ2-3	TGTGCCAGCAGACCGGACCTCCCTAGCACAGATACGCAGTATTTT	CASRPDLPSTDTQYF
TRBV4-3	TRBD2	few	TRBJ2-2	TGCGCCAGCAGCCAAAATATCGGGACTAGCCCCGGGGAGCTGTTTTTT	CASSQNIGTSPGELFF
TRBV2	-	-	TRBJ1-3	TGTGCCAGCAGCGTACACGGAATTTCTGGAAACACCATATATTTT	CASSVHGISGNTIYF
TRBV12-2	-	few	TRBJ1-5	TGTGCAAGTCGCTTAGACGACAGGAGCAATCAGCCCCAGCATTTT	CASRLDDRSNQPQHF
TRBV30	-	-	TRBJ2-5	TGTGCCTGGAGTGCCAGGGTTAGGGAGACCCAGTACTTC	CAWSARVRETQYF
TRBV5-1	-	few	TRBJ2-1	TGCGCCAGCAGCTTGGCACGGACTACTCTTAACAATGAGCAGTTCTTC	CASSLARTTLNNEQFF
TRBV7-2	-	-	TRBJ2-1	TGTGCCAGCAGCTTATTTAGCTCAGCGGGCCCCTCCTACAATGAGCAGTTCTTC	CASSLFSSAGPSYNEQFF
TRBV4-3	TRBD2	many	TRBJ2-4	TGCGCCAGCAGCCAAGATGTCGGGACTAGCGATCTAGCCAAAAACATTCAGTACTTC	CASSQDVGTSDLAKNIQYF
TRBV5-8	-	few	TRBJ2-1	TGTGCCAGCAGCTCCCTCCGGCACAATGAGCAGTTCTTC	CASSSLRHNEQFF
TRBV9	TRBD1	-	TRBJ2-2	TGTGCCAGCAGCGACCGAGCTGGACAGGGAAGGGTCGGGGAGCTGTTTTTT	CASSDRAGQGRVGELFF
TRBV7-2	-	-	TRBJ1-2	TGTGCCAGCAGCTCCCCCAATCTCCAAGGGCATGGCTACACCTTC	CASSSPNLQGHGYTF
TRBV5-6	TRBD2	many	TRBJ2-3	TGTGCCAGCAGCTTGTACGGATTCGAGGCGGGGGGCGGAGATACGCAGTATTTT	CASSLYGFEAGGGDTQYF
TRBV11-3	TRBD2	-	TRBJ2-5	TGTGCCAGCAGCCCGTGGGGACTAGCGGCCCAAGAGACCCAGTACTTC	CASSPWGLAAQETQYF
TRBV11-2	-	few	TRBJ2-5	TGTGCCAGCAGCCTGACGCGCCGAGAGACCCAGTACTTC	CASSLTRRETQYF
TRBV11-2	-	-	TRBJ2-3	TGTGCCAGCAGCCTGCTAGGTGGGACGGCCTCAGATACGCAGTATTTT	CASSLLGGTASDTQYF
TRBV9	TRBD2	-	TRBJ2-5	TGTGCCAGCACCGCGGCCGCGGGAGCGGGAGAGACCCAGTACTTC	CASTAAAGAGETQYF
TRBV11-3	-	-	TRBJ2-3	TGTGCCAGCAGCTGGGGCAGGGGTGCGGATACGCAGTATTTT	CASSWGRGADTQYF
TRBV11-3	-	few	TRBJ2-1	TGTGCCAGCAGCGTCGGATCAACATCGAGCAATGAGCAGTTCTTC	CASSVGSTSSNEQFF
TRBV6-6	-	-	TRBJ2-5	TGTGCCAGCAAAAATCGTGACAGACTGGAGACCCAGTACTTC	CASKNRDRLETQYF
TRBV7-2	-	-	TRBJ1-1	TGTGCCAGCAGCCCTCGCCCAGTTCGTATGAACACTGAAGCTTTCTTT	CASSPRPVRMNTEAFF
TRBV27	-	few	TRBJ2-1	TGTGCCAGCAGTTTCGGGCACCCTAACTCCTACAATGAGCAGTTCTTC	CASSFGHPNSYNEQFF
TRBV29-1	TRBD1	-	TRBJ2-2	TGCAGCGTTGACAGGGGGCTCACCGGGGAGCTGTTTTTT	CSVDRGLTGELFF
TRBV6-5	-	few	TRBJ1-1	TGTGCCAGCAGTTTGGCGTTGCGGGCTTTCTTT	CASSLALRAFF
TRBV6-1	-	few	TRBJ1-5	TGTGCCAGCAGTGAAGTTCTGACGGGAGGAAATCAGCCCCAGCATTTT	CASSEVLTGGNQPQHF
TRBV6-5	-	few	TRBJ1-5	TGTGCCAGCAGTTACTCGGCAGGGTCGAATCAGCCCCAGCATTTT	CASSYSAGSNQPQHF
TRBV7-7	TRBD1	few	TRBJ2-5	TGTGCCAGCAGCTCCCGGGACAGGGAAGAGACCCAGTACTTC	CASSSRDREETQYF
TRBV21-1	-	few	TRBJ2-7	TGTGCCAGCAGCCAGTCGGTTTACGAGCAGTACTTC	CASSQSVYEQYF
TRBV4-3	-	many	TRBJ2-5	TGCGCCAGCAGCCAAGCAATCGAGCGGGAGACCCAGTACTTC	CASSQAIERETQYF
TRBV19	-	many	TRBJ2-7	TGTGCCAGTCTCGGCAGGGGAGTTAATGGATCCTACGAGCAGTACTTC	CASLGRGVNGSYEQYF
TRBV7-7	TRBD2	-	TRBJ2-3	TGTGCCAGCAGCTTAAATAGCGGGGGCACAGATACGCAGTATTTT	CASSLNSGGTDTQYF
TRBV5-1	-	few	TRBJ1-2	TGCGCCAGCAGCCTCCCCCTGGGGAGGGGAAAGGGCTACACCTTC	CASSLPLGRGKGYTF
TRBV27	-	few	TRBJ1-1	TGTGCCAGCGCTCTCTCTGGGTCGGGGACTGAAGCTTTCTTT	CASALSGSGTEAFF
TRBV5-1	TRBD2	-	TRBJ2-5	TGCGCCAGCAGCTTAGGGAGCGGGAGAGCCCAAGAGACCCAGTACTTC	CASSLGSGRAQETQYF
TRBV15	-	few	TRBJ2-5	TGTGCCACCAGCAGAGCGAGGGAAGAGACCCAGTACTTC	CATSRAREETQYF
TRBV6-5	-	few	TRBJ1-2	TGTGCCAGCAGTTACGACGGTAACTATGGCTACACCTTC	CASSYDGNYGYTF
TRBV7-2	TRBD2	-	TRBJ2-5	TGTGCCAGCAGCAAGAATTGGGGACTAGGACGAGGAGAGACCCAGTACTTC	CASSKNWGLGRGETQYF
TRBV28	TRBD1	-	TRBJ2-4	TGTGCCAGCAGTCGCCGGGACAGTCGGATTCAGTACTTC	CASSRRDSRIQYF
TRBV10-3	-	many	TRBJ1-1	TGTGCCATCAGGAACGACAGGAACACTGAAGCTTTCTTT	CAIRNDRNTEAFF
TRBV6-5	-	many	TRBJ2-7	TGTGCCAGCAGTTCCACTCCGGGACACCCCACCGAGCAGTACTTC	CASSSTPGHPTEQYF
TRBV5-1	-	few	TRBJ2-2	TGCGCCAGCAGCTTGGACAGGATGAACACCGGGGAGCTGTTTTTT	CASSLDRMNTGELFF